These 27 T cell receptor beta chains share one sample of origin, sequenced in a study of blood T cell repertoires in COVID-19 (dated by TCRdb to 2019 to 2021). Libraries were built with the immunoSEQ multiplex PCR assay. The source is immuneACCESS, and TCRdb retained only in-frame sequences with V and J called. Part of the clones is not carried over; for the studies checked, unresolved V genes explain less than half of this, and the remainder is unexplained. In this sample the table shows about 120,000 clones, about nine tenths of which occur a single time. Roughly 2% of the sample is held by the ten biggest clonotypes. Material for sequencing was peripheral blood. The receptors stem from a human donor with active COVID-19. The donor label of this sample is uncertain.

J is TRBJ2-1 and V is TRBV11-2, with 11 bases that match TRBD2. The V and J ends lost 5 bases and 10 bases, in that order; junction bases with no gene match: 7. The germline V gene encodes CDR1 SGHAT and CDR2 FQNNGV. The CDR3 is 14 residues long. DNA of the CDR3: TGTGCCAGCAGCCAAATAGCGGGGGGGCGGGAGCAGTTCTTC. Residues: CASSQIAGGREQFF.

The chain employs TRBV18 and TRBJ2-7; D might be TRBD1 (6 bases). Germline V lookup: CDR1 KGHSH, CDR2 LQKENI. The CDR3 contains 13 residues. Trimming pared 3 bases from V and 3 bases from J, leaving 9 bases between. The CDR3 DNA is TGTGCCAGCTCACCTTTGGACAGCTACGAGCAGTACTTC. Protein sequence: CASSPLDSYEQYF.

This chain's CDR3 is CASSVRDTPAIQPQHF. The CDR3 nucleotides are TGTGCCAGCAGCGTCCGGGACACCCCTGCTATTCAGCCCCAGCATTTT. This chain links TRBV5-8 with TRBJ1-5; perhaps TRBD1 as D (6 bases). V dropped 4 bases and J dropped 6 bases, with 20 bases sitting between them. CDR1 and CDR2 (germline): SGHTS, YDEGEE. This CDR3 is built from 16 residues.

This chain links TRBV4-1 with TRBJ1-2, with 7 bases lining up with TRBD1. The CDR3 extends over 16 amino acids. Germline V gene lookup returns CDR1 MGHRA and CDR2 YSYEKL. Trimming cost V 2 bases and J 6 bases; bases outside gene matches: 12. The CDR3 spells CASSQHPTGRGNGYTF. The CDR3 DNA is TGCGCCAGCAGCCAACACCCGACAGGGCGAGGGAATGGCTACACCTTC.

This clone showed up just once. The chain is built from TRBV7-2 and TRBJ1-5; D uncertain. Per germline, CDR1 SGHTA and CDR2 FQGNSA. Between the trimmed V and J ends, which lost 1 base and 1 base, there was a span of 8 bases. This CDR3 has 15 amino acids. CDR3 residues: CASSLVSGSNQPQHF. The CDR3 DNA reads TGTGCCAGCAGCTTAGTATCCGGGAGCAATCAGCCCCAGCATTTT.

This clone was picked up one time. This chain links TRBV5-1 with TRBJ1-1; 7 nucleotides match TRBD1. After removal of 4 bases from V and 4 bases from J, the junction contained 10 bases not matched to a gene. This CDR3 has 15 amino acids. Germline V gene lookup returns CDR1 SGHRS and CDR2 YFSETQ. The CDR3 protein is CASSQAPGQLTEAFF. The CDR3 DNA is TGCGCCAGCAGCCAAGCCCCGGGACAGCTCACTGAAGCTTTCTTT. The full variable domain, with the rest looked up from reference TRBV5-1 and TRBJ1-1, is KAGVTQTPRYLIKTRGQQVTLSCSPISGHRSVSWYQQTPGQGLQFLFEYFSETQRNKGNFPGRFSGRQFSNSRSEMNVSTLELGDSALYLCASSQAPGQLTEAFFGQGTRLTVV.

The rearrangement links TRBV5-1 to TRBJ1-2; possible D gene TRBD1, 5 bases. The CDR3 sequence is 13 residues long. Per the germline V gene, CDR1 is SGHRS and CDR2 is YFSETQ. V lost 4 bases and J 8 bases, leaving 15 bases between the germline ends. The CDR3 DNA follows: TGCGCCAGCAGCCCCCGGCCGGGGGAGGGCTACACCTTC. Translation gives CASSPRPGEGYTF.

The CDR3 region is CASSQHPHTQYF. CDR3 sequence (DNA): TGTGCCAGCAGCCAACACCCGCATACGCAGTATTTT. The rearrangement links TRBV7-9 to TRBJ2-3; no clear D. V dropped 5 bases and J dropped 7 bases, with 10 bases sitting between them. Germline CDR1 is SEHNR and CDR2 is FQNEAQ (reference sequence). The CDR3 runs to 12 residues.

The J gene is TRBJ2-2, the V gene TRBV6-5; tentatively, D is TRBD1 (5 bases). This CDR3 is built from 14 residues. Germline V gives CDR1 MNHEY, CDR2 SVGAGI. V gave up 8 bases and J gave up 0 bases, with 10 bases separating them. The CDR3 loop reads CASGLQANTGELFF. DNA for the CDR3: TGTGCCAGCGGATTACAGGCGAACACCGGGGAGCTGTTTTTT.

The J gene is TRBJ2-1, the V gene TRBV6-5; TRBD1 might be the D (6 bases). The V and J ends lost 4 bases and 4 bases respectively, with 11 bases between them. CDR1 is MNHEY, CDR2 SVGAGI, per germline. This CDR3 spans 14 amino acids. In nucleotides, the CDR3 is TGTGCCAGCAGTTTACAGGGACCTTACAATGAGCAGTTCTTC. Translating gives CASSLQGPYNEQFF.

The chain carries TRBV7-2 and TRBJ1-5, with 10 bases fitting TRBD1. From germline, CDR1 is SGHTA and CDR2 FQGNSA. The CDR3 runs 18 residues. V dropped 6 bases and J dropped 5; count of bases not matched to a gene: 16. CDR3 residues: CASSRDRGGSVVDQPQHF. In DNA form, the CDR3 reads TGTGCCAGCAGTAGGGACAGGGGAGGATCAGTCGTGGATCAGCCCCAGCATTTT.

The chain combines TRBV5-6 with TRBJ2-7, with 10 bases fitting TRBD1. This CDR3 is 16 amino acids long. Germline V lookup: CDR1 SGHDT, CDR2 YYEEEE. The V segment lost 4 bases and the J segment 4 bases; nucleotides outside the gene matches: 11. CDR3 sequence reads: CASSPTSGQGEYEQYF. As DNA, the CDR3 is TGTGCCAGCAGCCCTACCAGCGGACAGGGGGAATACGAGCAGTACTTC.

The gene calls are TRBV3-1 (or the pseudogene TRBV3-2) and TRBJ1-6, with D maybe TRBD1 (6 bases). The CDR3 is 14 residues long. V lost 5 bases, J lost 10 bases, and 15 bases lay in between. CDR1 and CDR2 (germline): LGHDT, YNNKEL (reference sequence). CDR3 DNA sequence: TGTGCCAGCAGCACTACAGGGCTCTACTCACCCCTCCACTTT. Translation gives CASSTTGLYSPLHF.

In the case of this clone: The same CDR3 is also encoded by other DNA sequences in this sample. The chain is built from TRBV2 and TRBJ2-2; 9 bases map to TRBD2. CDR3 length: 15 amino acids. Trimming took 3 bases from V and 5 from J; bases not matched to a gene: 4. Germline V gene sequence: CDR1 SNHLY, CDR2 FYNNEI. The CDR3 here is CASSEVRGGTGELFF. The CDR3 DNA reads TGTGCCAGCAGTGAGGTGCGGGGGGGAACCGGGGAGCTGTTTTTT.

The CDR3 sequence is CSARPRGNEQFF. The CDR3 region has the DNA TGCAGCGCCAGGCCCAGGGGCAATGAGCAGTTCTTC. The rearrangement joins TRBV29-1 to TRBJ2-1; D is possibly TRBD1 (6 bases). Germline V gene sequence: CDR1 SQVTM, CDR2 ANQGSEA. V dropped 7 bases and J dropped 6 bases, with 13 bases sitting between them. CDR3 length: 12 residues.

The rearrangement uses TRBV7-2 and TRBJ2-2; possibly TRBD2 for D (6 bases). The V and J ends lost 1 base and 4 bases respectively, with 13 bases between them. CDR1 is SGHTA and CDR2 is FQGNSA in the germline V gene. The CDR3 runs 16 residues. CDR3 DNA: TGTGCCAGCAGCTTAGGACTAGATGGGTTCACCGGGGAGCTGTTTTTT. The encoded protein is CASSLGLDGFTGELFF.

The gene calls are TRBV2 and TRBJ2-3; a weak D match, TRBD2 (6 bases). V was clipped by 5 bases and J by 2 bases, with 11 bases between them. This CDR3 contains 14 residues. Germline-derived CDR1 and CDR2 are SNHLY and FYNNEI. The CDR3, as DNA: TGTGCCAGCAGTCTAGCGCCGAACACAGATACGCAGTATTTT. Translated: CASSLAPNTDTQYF.

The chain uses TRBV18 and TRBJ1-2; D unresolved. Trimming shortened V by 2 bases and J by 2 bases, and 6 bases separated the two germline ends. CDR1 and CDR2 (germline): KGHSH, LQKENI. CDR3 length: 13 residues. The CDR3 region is CASSPSRNYGYTF. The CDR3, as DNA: TGTGCCAGCTCACCATCCAGGAACTATGGCTACACCTTC.

The CDR3 DNA is TGTGCCAGCAGTTTTATCAGTCCGGGAACCTACGAGCAGTACTTC. It yields the protein CASSFISPGTYEQYF. V and J are TRBV28 and TRBJ2-7, with D possibly matching TRBD2 (5 bases). Trimming cost V 3 bases and J 2 bases, with 14 bases left between them. The CDR3 runs 15 residues. Germline V gives CDR1 MDHEN, CDR2 SYDVKM.

This chain's CDR3 is CASSFPTDTQYF. In nucleotides, the CDR3 is TGTGCCAGCAGTTTCCCAACAGATACGCAGTATTTT. The V gene is TRBV28, the J gene TRBJ2-3, with D hard to call. V shed 3 bases and J shed 3 bases, with 4 bases lying between them. This CDR3 region has 12 residues. The germline V gene encodes CDR1 MDHEN and CDR2 SYDVKM.

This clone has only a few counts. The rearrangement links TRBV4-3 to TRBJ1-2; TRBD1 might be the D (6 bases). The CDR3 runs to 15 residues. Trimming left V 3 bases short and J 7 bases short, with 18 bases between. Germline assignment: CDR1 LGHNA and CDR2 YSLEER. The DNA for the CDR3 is TGCGCCAGCAGCCACCAATCGGCAGGGGCGGTTGGCTACACCTTC. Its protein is CASSHQSAGAVGYTF.

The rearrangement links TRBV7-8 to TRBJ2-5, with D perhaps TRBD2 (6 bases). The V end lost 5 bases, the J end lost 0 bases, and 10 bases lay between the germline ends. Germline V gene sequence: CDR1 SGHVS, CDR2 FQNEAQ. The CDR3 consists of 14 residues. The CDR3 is CASSAGLYQETQYF. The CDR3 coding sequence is TGTGCCAGCAGCGCGGGACTGTACCAAGAGACCCAGTACTTC.

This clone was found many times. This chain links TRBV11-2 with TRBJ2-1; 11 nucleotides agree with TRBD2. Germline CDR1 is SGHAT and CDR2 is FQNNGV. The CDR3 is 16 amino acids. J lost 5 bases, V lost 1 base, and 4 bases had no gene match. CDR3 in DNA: TGTGCCAGCAGCTTAGCCCCTAGCGGGGGGCACAATGAGCAGTTCTTC. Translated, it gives CASSLAPSGGHNEQFF.

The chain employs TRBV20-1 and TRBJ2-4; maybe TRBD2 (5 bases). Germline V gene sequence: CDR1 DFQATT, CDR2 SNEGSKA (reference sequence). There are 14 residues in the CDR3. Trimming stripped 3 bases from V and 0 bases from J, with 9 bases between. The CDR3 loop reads CSASPGRAKNIQYF. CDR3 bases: TGCAGTGCTAGTCCGGGGAGAGCCAAAAACATTCAGTACTTC.

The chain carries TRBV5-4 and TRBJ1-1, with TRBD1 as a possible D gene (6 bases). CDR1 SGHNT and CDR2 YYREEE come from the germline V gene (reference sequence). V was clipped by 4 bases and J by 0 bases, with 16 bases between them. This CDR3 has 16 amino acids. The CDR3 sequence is CASSPDSQGLNTEAFF. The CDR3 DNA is TGTGCCAGCAGCCCGGATTCACAGGGCCTGAACACTGAAGCTTTCTTT.

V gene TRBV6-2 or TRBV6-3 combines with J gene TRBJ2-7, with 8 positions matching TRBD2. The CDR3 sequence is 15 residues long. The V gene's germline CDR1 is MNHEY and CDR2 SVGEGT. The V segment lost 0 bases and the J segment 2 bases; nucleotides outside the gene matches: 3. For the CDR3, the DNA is TGTGCCAGCAGTTACTCAAAGGGACTAGCCTACGAGCAGTACTTC. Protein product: CASSYSKGLAYEQYF.

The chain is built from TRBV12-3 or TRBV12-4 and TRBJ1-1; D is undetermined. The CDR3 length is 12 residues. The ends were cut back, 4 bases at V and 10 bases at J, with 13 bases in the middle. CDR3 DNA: TGTGCCAGCAGTTCAGGAGGGTGGCGAGCTTTCTTT. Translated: CASSSGGWRAFF.